The 13 T cell receptor beta chains below all came from one sample that was sequenced in a study of cytomegalovirus exposure and HLA in healthy donors. Amplification used 60 Vbeta primers and 13 Jbeta primers. Generated by immunoSEQ multiplex PCR, the TCRdb table keeps only in-frame clones and is missing some. The sample records 120,000 to 150,000 clones, around 66% being singletons. Sequencing input: PBMCs. These TCRs come from a woman aged 55-75 years in good health and CMV-seronegative.

In its sample, this clone was seen once. The chain couples TRBV9 to TRBJ2-1; 10 bases map to TRBD2. Germline-derived CDR1 and CDR2 are SGDLS and YYNGEE. This CDR3 has 16 amino acids. V shed 3 bases and J 9 bases; nucleotides not matched to a gene: 12. CDR3 bases: TGTGCCAGCAGCGCATCTCAGCGGGGGGGCCCGGGTGAGCAGTTCTTC. Protein: CASSASQRGGPGEQFF.

The chain recombines TRBV28 with TRBJ2-5; 7 positions match TRBD1. The DNA end favors TRBJ2-7, so the J call may be wrong. CDR1 is MDHEN and CDR2 is SYDVKM in the germline V gene. The CDR3 is 13 residues long. Here the CDR3 reads CASRKTGSYEQYF. Written as DNA, the CDR3 is TGTGCCAGCAGAAAGACAGGGTCCTACGAGCAGTACTTC.

This clone was found a few times. The V call is TRBV7-2, the J call TRBJ1-2, with 8 bases that match TRBD1. This CDR3 has 16 amino acids. Per the germline V gene, CDR1 is SGHTA and CDR2 is FQGNSA. J gave up 8 bases and V 5 bases, and 16 bases lay outside the gene matches. The CDR3 loop reads CASSPSPQGAPGGYTF. DNA of the CDR3: TGTGCCAGCAGCCCATCCCCCCAGGGGGCGCCTGGAGGCTACACCTTC.

This clone was detected only a few times. The gene calls are TRBV2 and TRBJ1-2, with 10 positions matching TRBD1. Germline CDR1 SNHLY, CDR2 FYNNEI. J was trimmed by 6 bases and V by 5 bases; bases with no gene match: 3. The CDR3 has 13 amino acids. This CDR3 is CASSSDRGDGYTF. The CDR3 region has the DNA TGTGCCAGCAGTTCGGACAGGGGGGATGGCTACACCTTC.

The J gene is TRBJ1-1, the V gene TRBV18, with D unclear. Looked up from germline, CDR1 is KGHSH and CDR2 is LQKENI. V dropped 6 bases and J dropped 0 bases, with 14 bases sitting between them. The CDR3 sequence is 15 residues long. The CDR3 spells CASSNLNLMNTEAFF. DNA for the CDR3: TGTGCCAGCTCCAACCTAAATCTGATGAACACTGAAGCTTTCTTT.

The chain employs TRBV25-1 and TRBJ1-6, with D possibly matching TRBD1 (5 bases). V was trimmed by 6 bases and J by 7 bases, leaving 13 bases between them. Germline CDR1 is MGHDK and CDR2 is SYGVNS. The CDR3 has 14 residues. The CDR3 DNA follows: TGTGCCAGCAGGGCCCAGGGAGGAAATTCACCCCTCCACTTT. Translation gives CASRAQGGNSPLHF.

This clone was recorded once. The rearrangement joins TRBV13 to TRBJ2-2, with a weak D call TRBD2 (5 bases). Trimming removed 0 bases at V and 7 bases at J, with 9 bases between. This CDR3 is 14 amino acids long. Germline V gene data show CDR1 as PRHDT and CDR2 as FYEKMQ (reference sequence). The CDR3 region has the DNA TGTGCCAGCAGCTTAGGGCGGACTGTCGGGGAGCTGTTTTTT. It yields the protein CASSLGRTVGELFF. Variable domain in full (rest from reference TRBV13 and TRBJ2-2): AAGVIQSPRHLIKEKRETATLKCYPIPRHDTVYWYQQGPGQDPQFLISFYEKMQSDKGSIPDRFSAQQFSDYHSELNMSSLELGDSALYFCASSLGRTVGELFFGEGSRLTVL.

This clone has only one observation. The chain recombines TRBV7-2 with TRBJ2-3, with TRBD2 matching 8 bases. This CDR3 has 17 amino acids. Germline CDR1 and CDR2: SGHTA and FQGNSA. Trimming removed 0 bases from V and 2 bases from J; junction bases left unmatched: 7. CDR3: CASSLAPAGGYTDTQYF. The CDR3 DNA follows: TGTGCCAGCAGCTTAGCCCCGGCGGGGGGCTACACAGATACGCAGTATTTT.

The rearrangement uses TRBV6-5 and TRBJ2-3; TRBD2 might be the D (6 bases). V gave up 5 bases and J gave up 5 bases, with 11 bases separating them. The V gene's germline CDR1 is MNHEY and CDR2 SVGAGI. The CDR3 has 13 residues. DNA for the CDR3: TGTGCCAGCAGTGGCTTCGGGGGAGATACGCAGTATTTT. Protein sequence: CASSGFGGDTQYF.

The V and J genes are TRBV28 and TRBJ1-5, with 9 bases matching TRBD1. The germline V gene encodes CDR1 MDHEN and CDR2 SYDVKM. Unmatched junction bases numbered 2, after V lost 2 bases and J lost 3 bases. This CDR3 has 15 amino acids. CDR3 coding DNA: TGTGCCAGCAGTTTAGGGGACAGGGCCAATCAGCCCCAGCATTTT. Translating it yields CASSLGDRANQPQHF.

This chain links TRBV9 with TRBJ1-2, with D tentatively TRBD1 (5 bases). The V gene's germline CDR1 is SGDLS and CDR2 YYNGEE. The CDR3 is 12 amino acids. V shed 0 bases and J shed 7 bases, with 7 bases lying between them. The CDR3 bases are TGTGCCAGCAGCGTAGATCAGGGTGGCTACACCTTC. Protein: CASSVDQGGYTF.

The genes are TRBV28 and TRBJ2-7, with 10 positions matching TRBD1. The CDR3 runs to 15 residues. With V trimmed by 3 bases and J by 2 bases, 4 bases remained unmatched. CDR1 and CDR2 (germline): MDHEN, SYDVKM. CDR3 residues: CASSFGDRGTYEQYF. The CDR3 DNA follows: TGTGCCAGCAGTTTTGGGGACAGGGGTACCTACGAGCAGTACTTC.

V is TRBV6-1 and J is TRBJ1-5; TRBD1 might be the D (6 bases). This CDR3 has 13 amino acids. Trimming took 10 bases from V and 7 from J, leaving 17 bases between them. Germline lookup yields CDR1 MNHNS and CDR2 SASEGT. CDR3 in amino acids: CAIRGRERQPQHF. The CDR3 nucleotides are TGTGCCATTAGGGGGAGGGAGAGACAGCCCCAGCATTTT.